These T cell receptor beta chains were read from a single sample in a study of spatial heterogeneity in lung cancer. TCRdb recomputed calls from the 5' RACE reads with MiXCR, one row per CDR3 protein. The sample lists 20,000 to 25,000 distinct CDR3 sequences; under 3.5% were seen once. Specimen: lung tumor tissue, collected at surgery. These receptor sequences come from a male donor with early-stage non-small cell lung cancer. Both conserved end residues are part of each CDR3. D genes are given only for firm matches. Part of the rows lack a size; the others show once, few, many or a class for expanded clones.

.	.	TRBV21-1	TRBJ2-2	TGTGCCAGCAGTGAAATTAGCCTCCGGGACAGGGCGAACACCGGGGAGCTGTTTTTT	CASSEISLRDRANTGELFF
.	many	TRBV10-3	TRBJ2-3	TGTGCCATCATGGGCAGCCACACAGATACGCAGTATTTT	CAIMGSHTDTQYF
.	many	TRBV12-3/TRBV12-4	TRBJ2-7	TGTGCCAGCAGTTTTACCTCCGCAGAGCAGTACTTC	CASSFTSAEQYF
.	many	TRBV6-1	TRBJ1-4	TGTGCCAGCAGTGAAGGGGGGTCAGGGACTGAAAAACTGTTTTTT	CASSEGGSGTEKLFF
.	many	TRBV20-1	TRBJ2-1	TGCAGTGCTAGAAACCTCTTGAGTCGAAATGAGCAGTTCTTC	CSARNLLSRNEQFF
TRBD1	many	TRBV27	TRBJ2-7	TGTGCCAGCAGTTCACAGGGGGAGTACGAGCAGTACTTC	CASSSQGEYEQYF
TRBD2	many	TRBV7-2	TRBJ2-7	TGTGCCAGCAGCCAGCGGGGGGGGAGCTCCTACGAGCAGTACTTC	CASSQRGGSSYEQYF
.	many	TRBV6-5	TRBJ1-2	TGTGCCAGCAGTTCACCAGGGACCTATGGCTACACCTTC	CASSSPGTYGYTF
.	medium-sized	TRBV11-2	TRBJ2-5	TGTGCCAGCAGCTTCATGGGCTTAGAGACCCAGTACTTC	CASSFMGLETQYF
TRBD1	many	TRBV7-2	TRBJ2-2	TGTGCCAGCAACCAACAGGGGACGGGCACCGGGGAGCTGTTTTTT	CASNQQGTGTGELFF
.	many	TRBV7-9	TRBJ1-5	TGTGCCAGCAGCTTATGGTTGTTAGGCAATCAGCCCCAGCATTTT	CASSLWLLGNQPQHF
.	many	TRBV6-6	TRBJ2-5	TGTGCCAGCAGTTACCAAAGAGGGAACCAAGAGACCCAGTACTTC	CASSYQRGNQETQYF
.	many	TRBV29-1	TRBJ2-1	TGCAGCGCCAGAGGAGCGGAGCTGGGGAATTATGAGCAGTTCTTC	CSARGAELGNYEQFF
.	many	TRBV7-7	TRBJ2-5	TGTGCTAGCAGCTCTTTGCAGGGAGGGGGCGTAGAGACCCAGTACTTC	CASSSLQGGGVETQYF
TRBD2	many	TRBV29-1	TRBJ2-2	TGCAGCGTTGTGGTCGGACTAGCGGGAGACACCGGGGAGCTGTTTTTT	CSVVVGLAGDTGELFF
.	many	TRBV28	TRBJ1-1	TGTGCCAGCAAAGAGAACACTGAAGCTTTCTTT	CASKENTEAFF
TRBD1	many	TRBV11-3	TRBJ1-2	TGTGCCAGCAGCTTAGCAGGGGGAAGCTATGGCTACACCTTC	CASSLAGGSYGYTF
TRBD2	many	TRBV12-3/TRBV12-4	TRBJ2-1	TGTGCCAGCAGTTTAAGGGGGACTAGCGGGAGGATCTCGAATGAGCAGTTCTTC	CASSLRGTSGRISNEQFF